These 31 T cell receptor beta chains originate from one sample sequenced in a study of blood T cell repertoires in COVID-19. The table came from immunoSEQ multiplex PCR; TCRdb's copy has only in-frame clones and leaves some out. Here the sample spans hundreds of thousands of clones, roughly 86% being singletons. Sequencing used peripheral blood. The source is an older woman who had recovered from COVID-19.

The V gene is TRBV7-3, the J gene TRBJ2-1, with a tentative D call TRBD1 (5 bases). The CDR3 contains 15 residues. Germline lookup yields CDR1 SGHTA and CDR2 FQGTGA. V dropped 1 base and J dropped 0 bases, with 7 bases sitting between them. The CDR3 sequence: CASSLSRDSYNEQFF. CDR3 coding DNA: TGTGCCAGCAGCTTAAGCAGGGACTCCTACAATGAGCAGTTCTTC.

This clone was found once. The chain carries TRBV7-9 and TRBJ2-3, with 11 bases matching TRBD1. The ends lost 5 bases at V and 5 bases at J; junction bases unmatched: 18. CDR3 size: 19 residues. Germline V lookup: CDR1 SEHNR, CDR2 FQNEAQ (reference sequence). The CDR3 coding sequence is TGTGCCAGCAGCCCGATTGCCGGACAGGGGGCAATCGGGGGAGATACGCAGTATTTT. Residues: CASSPIAGQGAIGGDTQYF.

V and J are TRBV4-3 and TRBJ1-6, with a weak D call TRBD1 (6 bases). The CDR3 runs to 16 residues. The V gene lost 3 bases and the J gene lost 10 bases, with 19 bases spanning the gap. Germline CDR1 LGHNA, CDR2 YSLEER. In DNA form, the CDR3 reads TGCGCCAGCAGCCACAACTACCCAGGGGAAGGGTCACCCCTCCACTTT. Translating gives CASSHNYPGEGSPLHF.

The chain combines TRBV19 with TRBJ2-3, with 7 nucleotides matching TRBD2. J lost 7 bases, V lost 4 bases, and 8 bases had no gene match. CDR3 size: 14 residues. In germline, CDR1 is LNHDA, CDR2 SQIVND (reference sequence). This CDR3 reads CASSKGGAQNTQYF. CDR3 nucleotides: TGTGCCAGTAGTAAGGGAGGGGCGCAAAATACGCAGTATTTT.

The chain uses TRBV18 and TRBJ2-1; a possible D gene is TRBD1 (5 bases). CDR1 KGHSH and CDR2 LQKENI come from the germline V gene. V was pared by 0 bases and J by 10 bases, with 13 bases between. The length of the CDR3 is 14 residues. The CDR3: CASSPPPTRQEQFF. The CDR3 coding sequence is TGTGCCAGCTCACCACCTCCAACGAGACAGGAGCAGTTCTTC. The full variable domain, its missing parts supplied by reference TRBV18 and TRBJ2-1, is NAGVMQNPRHLVRRRGQEARLRCSPMKGHSHVYWYRQLPEEGLKFMVYLQKENIIDESGMPKERFSAEFPKEGPSILRIQQVVRGDSAAYFCASSPPPTRQEQFFGPGTRLTVL.

This clone has a handful of counts. This chain joins TRBV5-5 and TRBJ1-4, with D perhaps matching TRBD1 (6 bases). The germline CDR1 and CDR2 sequences are SGHKS and YYEKEE (reference sequence). This CDR3 spans 14 amino acids. V was shortened by 2 bases and J by 3 bases, with 8 bases between the two germline ends. CDR3 in DNA: TGTGCCAGCAGCTTACAGGGACCTAATGAAAAACTGTTTTTT. Amino acid sequence: CASSLQGPNEKLFF.

In this sample, this clone turned up a few times. This chain connects TRBV18 to TRBJ1-4, with TRBD1 matching 8 bases. CDR1 is KGHSH, CDR2 LQKENI, per germline. The CDR3 totals 14 residues. Unmatched junction bases numbered 1, after V lost 1 base and J lost 6 bases. CDR3: CASSPRGQDEKLFF. The CDR3, as DNA: TGTGCCAGCTCACCACGGGGACAGGATGAAAAACTGTTTTTT.

This chain connects TRBV10-3 to TRBJ1-5, with D tentatively TRBD1 (6 bases). V lost 6 bases, J lost 5 bases, and 11 bases lay in between. CDR1 and CDR2 from the germline V gene are ENHRY and SYGVKD. The CDR3 sequence is 13 residues long. DNA for the CDR3: TGTGCCATCAGCTCAGGGGTTGATCAGCCCCAGCATTTT. Its translation is CAISSGVDQPQHF.

In DNA, the CDR3 is TGTGCCAGCAGCCAGTACAGGGGGCGGGGCTCCTACAATGAGCAGTTCTTC. This codes for CASSQYRGRGSYNEQFF. The rearrangement uses TRBV3-1 (or the pseudogene TRBV3-2) and TRBJ2-1; 9 bases align to TRBD1. The CDR3 contains 17 residues. Germline V lookup: CDR1 LGHDT, CDR2 YNNKEL (reference sequence). V was pared by 3 bases and J by 0 bases, with 6 bases of the junction left unmatched.

The genes are TRBV28 and TRBJ1-6, with D maybe TRBD1 (5 bases). V gave up 7 bases and J gave up 13 bases, with 17 bases separating them. The CDR3 is 13 amino acids. Germline V gene lookup returns CDR1 MDHEN and CDR2 SYDVKM. CDR3 loop: CASNLQGGSPLHF. The CDR3 nucleotides read TGTGCCAGCAACCTCCAGGGCGGCTCGCCCCTCCACTTT.

The chain joins TRBV11-2 to TRBJ2-1, with D perhaps TRBD1 (5 bases). Germline loops: CDR1 SGHAT, CDR2 FQNNGV. The CDR3 covers 17 residues. V was pared by 4 bases and J by 5 bases, with 21 bases between. The CDR3: CASSSHLRATENNEQFF. As DNA, the CDR3 is TGTGCCAGCAGCTCACACCTCAGGGCGACCGAGAACAATGAGCAGTTCTTC.

As concerns this clone: A junction end diverges from the germline sequence, so it may reflect a read error. The chain employs TRBV20-1 and TRBJ1-2, with 8 positions matching TRBD1. This CDR3 contains 11 residues. CDR1 and CDR2 (germline): DFQATT, SNEGSKA (reference sequence). The CDR3 sequence: CSAPFEAGGHF. The DNA for the CDR3 is TGCAGTGCCCCCTTCGAGGCAGGGGGCCACTTC.

The chain joins TRBV4-2 to TRBJ1-2; 7 bases map to TRBD1. V lost 4 bases, J lost 3 bases, and 14 bases stayed unmatched. The CDR3 extends over 17 amino acids. Germline V gene sequence: CDR1 LGHNA, CDR2 YNFKEQ. CDR3 sequence (DNA): TGTGCCAGCAGCCGAGAGAGACGCAGGGGGAAGGACTATGGCTACACCTTC. This encodes CASSRERRRGKDYGYTF.

This sequence joins TRBV5-6 and TRBJ1-6; 8 nucleotides line up with TRBD1. V gave up 4 bases and J gave up 7 bases; unmatched junction bases: 13. Germline V gene data show CDR1 as SGHDT and CDR2 as YYEEEE. This CDR3 is 17 amino acids long. The CDR3 DNA follows: TGTGCCAGCAGCCCCCTTTTGGGACAGGCGATAAATTCACCCCTCCACTTT. This encodes CASSPLLGQAINSPLHF.

V usage is TRBV11-3 and J usage is TRBJ2-3; D perhaps matches TRBD1 (5 bases). Trimming took 1 base from V and 5 from J, leaving 13 bases between them. The CDR3 is 15 amino acids. CDR1 SGHNT and CDR2 YENEEA come from the germline V gene. The CDR3 DNA reads as TGTGCCAGCAGCTTAGGTTCAGGGTCGGAAGATACGCAGTATTTT. Its protein product is CASSLGSGSEDTQYF.

The chain uses TRBV9 and TRBJ1-5, with 7 bases identical to TRBD1. The germline V gene encodes CDR1 SGDLS and CDR2 YYNGEE. The CDR3 spans 15 residues. V was clipped by 0 bases and J by 4 bases; unmatched bases: 4. The CDR3 region has the DNA TGTGCCAGCAGCGTAGGGGGACAGCTGAATCAGCCCCAGCATTTT. Its translation: CASSVGGQLNQPQHF. Full variable domain (rest looked up from reference TRBV9 and TRBJ1-5): DSGVTQTPKHLITATGQRVTLRCSPRSGDLSVYWYQQSLDQGLQFLIQYYNGEERAKGNILERFSAQQFPDLHSELNLSSLELGDSALYFCASSVGGQLNQPQHFGDGTRLSIL.

The V call is TRBV5-1, the J call TRBJ2-5; TRBD2 agrees at 7 bases. V shed 7 bases and J 3 bases; nucleotides not matched to a gene: 15. This CDR3 is built from 16 residues. The germline CDR1 and CDR2 sequences are SGHRS and YFSETQ. The CDR3 coding sequence is TGCGCCAGCGAGGCAGATAGAAGCGGGGCCGAAGAGACCCAGTACTTC. This sequence encodes CASEADRSGAEETQYF.

The gene calls are TRBV29-1 and TRBJ1-3; 8 nucleotides agree with TRBD1. The CDR3 is 12 amino acids. Trimming took 7 bases from V and 7 from J; bases not matched to a gene: 6. From germline, CDR1 is SQVTM and CDR2 ANQGSEA. In nucleotides, the CDR3 is TGCAGCGCTTCGGACAGGGCTAACACCATATATTTT. It encodes CSASDRANTIYF.

The CDR3 region is CASSRGDRNYGYTF. The CDR3 DNA is TGTGCCAGTAGTAGAGGGGACAGGAACTATGGCTACACCTTC. The chain has TRBV19 and TRBJ1-2, with 8 bases lining up with TRBD1. CDR1 LNHDA and CDR2 SQIVND come from the germline V gene (reference sequence). The CDR3 length is 14 residues. The trim removed 4 bases at V and 2 bases at J, leaving 3 bases unmatched.

The V gene is TRBV4-1, the J gene TRBJ2-3; the match to TRBD2 covers 11 bases. The germline CDR1 and CDR2 sequences are MGHRA and YSYEKL. CDR3 length equals 18 residues. Losses at the gene ends were 2 bases for V and 5 bases for J; bases not matched to a gene: 12. The CDR3 is CASSQPNLAGGILDTQYF. The CDR3 DNA reads as TGCGCCAGCAGCCAACCAAATTTAGCGGGGGGGATTTTAGATACGCAGTATTTT.

V is TRBV5-1 and J is TRBJ1-2; D is perhaps TRBD1 (6 bases). The V end lost 4 bases, the J end lost 0 bases, and 16 bases lay between the germline ends. Looked up from germline, CDR1 is SGHRS and CDR2 is YFSETQ. CDR3 size: 16 residues. The CDR3 sequence: CASSPRWGQANYGYTF. The CDR3 nucleotides read TGCGCCAGCAGCCCCCGATGGGGACAAGCTAACTATGGCTACACCTTC.

The V and J genes are TRBV5-6 and TRBJ2-7; maybe TRBD2 (6 bases). V lost 4 bases and J 6 bases, leaving 17 bases between the germline ends. This CDR3 comprises 14 residues. The V gene's germline CDR1 is SGHDT and CDR2 YYEEEE. CDR3 amino acids: CASSPPQTRGEQYF. CDR3 coding DNA: TGTGCCAGCAGCCCGCCACAGACTAGAGGCGAGCAGTACTTC.

This clone came up once. The V call is TRBV18, the J call TRBJ1-4, with a possible D match to TRBD1 (5 bases). CDR1 KGHSH and CDR2 LQKENI come from the germline V gene. The CDR3 length is 15 residues. Trimming took off 4 bases at V and 6 bases at J, with 15 bases between the two ends. The CDR3 loop is CASSQPGLVDEKLFF. CDR3 in DNA: TGTGCCAGCTCACAACCGGGACTGGTGGATGAAAAACTGTTTTTT.

The chain couples TRBV19 to TRBJ2-3; 8 bases agree with TRBD2. CDR1 and CDR2 (germline): LNHDA, SQIVND (reference sequence). The CDR3 covers 15 residues. Trimming removed 5 bases from V and 2 bases from J; junction bases left unmatched: 6. The CDR3 reads CASSLSGVFTDTQYF. The CDR3 DNA follows: TGTGCCAGTAGTCTTAGCGGGGTGTTCACAGATACGCAGTATTTT.

The chain joins TRBV7-2 to TRBJ1-1; a weak D match, TRBD1 (6 bases). The CDR3 spans 13 residues. Looked up from germline, CDR1 is SGHTA and CDR2 is FQGNSA. V was pared by 2 bases and J by 7 bases, with 11 bases between. Here the CDR3 DNA reads TGTGCCAGCAGCTTAAGGCAGGGGTATGAAGCTTTCTTT. Translating it yields CASSLRQGYEAFF.

V usage is TRBV7-8 and J usage is TRBJ1-2; possible D gene TRBD1, 6 bases. V lost 3 bases and J 12 bases, leaving 20 bases between the germline ends. CDR1 SGHVS and CDR2 FQNEAQ come from the germline V gene. The CDR3 contains 14 residues. The DNA of the CDR3 is TGTGCCAGCAGCTTCCCCGGACAGTGGGGCACGAACACCTTC. This translates into CASSFPGQWGTNTF.

This chain links TRBV12-3 or TRBV12-4 with TRBJ2-1; D is possibly TRBD2 (5 bases). CDR3 length: 11 amino acids. Trimming cost V 3 bases and J 15 bases, with 12 bases left between them. CDR3 sequence reads: CASSLGRPLFF. CDR3 in DNA: TGTGCCAGCAGTTTGGGGAGACCGTTGTTCTTC.

This clone occurred once. This chain links TRBV6-5 with TRBJ1-2; a possible D gene is TRBD1 (5 bases). Trimming removed 4 bases from V and 0 bases from J, with 9 bases in between. In germline, CDR1 is MNHEY, CDR2 SVGAGI. This CDR3 has 14 amino acids. The CDR3 region is CASSSTDANYGYTF. The CDR3 DNA follows: TGTGCCAGCAGTTCGACAGATGCTAACTATGGCTACACCTTC.

The rearrangement links TRBV5-1 to TRBJ2-1; 13 positions agree with TRBD2. The V gene's germline CDR1 is SGHRS and CDR2 YFSETQ. Losses at the gene ends were 5 bases for V and 4 bases for J; bases not matched to a gene: 9. This CDR3 has 17 residues. The CDR3, as DNA: TGCGCCAGCAGGGCCGGGACTAGCGGGGTCCAGTACAATGAGCAGTTCTTC. This gives the protein CASRAGTSGVQYNEQFF.

V gene TRBV5-6 combines with J gene TRBJ1-4; unclear D gene. CDR1 and CDR2 (germline): SGHDT, YYEEEE. The V end lost 5 bases, the J end lost 4 bases, and 9 bases lay between the germline ends. The CDR3 has 13 amino acids. For the CDR3, the DNA is TGTGCCAGCAGGGGGAGCTTTAATGAAAAACTGTTTTTT. It yields the protein CASRGSFNEKLFF.

The V gene is TRBV6-2 or TRBV6-3, the J gene TRBJ2-7; TRBD1 matches at 10 bases. The CDR3 runs to 15 residues. Germline assignment: CDR1 MNHEY and CDR2 SVGEGT. The V segment lost 0 bases and the J segment 4 bases; nucleotides outside the gene matches: 3. Here the CDR3 reads CASSYSWGQGYEQYF. Written as DNA, the CDR3 is TGTGCCAGCAGTTACTCATGGGGACAGGGGTACGAGCAGTACTTC.